These 32 T cell receptor beta chains came from one sample sequenced in a study of technical replicates of blood from a handful of donors. TCRdb's copy holds only in-frame clones and misses some; the assay was immunoSEQ multiplex PCR. This table holds around 83,000 clones, about 91% found once. The sequenced sample consisted of T cells isolated from PBMCs. Receptors originate from a human donor in good health. Some clones in this sample may be carry-over from other donors' samples.

This clone was counted a single time. The chain links TRBV19 to TRBJ1-5, with D possibly being TRBD1 (5 bases). The germline gives CDR1 LNHDA, CDR2 SQIVND (reference sequence). The CDR3 sequence is 14 residues long. The V end lost 4 bases, the J end lost 0 bases, and 7 bases lay between the germline ends. The CDR3 here is CASSTGHSNQPQHF. CDR3 sequence (DNA): TGTGCCAGTAGTACAGGACATAGCAATCAGCCCCAGCATTTT.

This chain links TRBV15 with TRBJ1-4, with a tentative D call TRBD1 (6 bases). The germline V and J ends were trimmed by 1 base and 8 bases, with 11 bases remaining between them. The germline gives CDR1 LNHNV, CDR2 YYDKDF (reference sequence). The CDR3 runs to 14 residues. CDR3 coding DNA: TGTGCCACCAGCAGAGGTTGGACAGCCGAAAAACTGTTTTTT. Translating it yields CATSRGWTAEKLFF.

As DNA, the CDR3 is TGTGCCAGCAGCTTATTAGCGCTGACGAACGAGCAGTACTTC. This translates into CASSLLALTNEQYF. The J gene is TRBJ2-7, the V gene TRBV11-2, with a weak D call TRBD2 (5 bases). The length of the CDR3 is 14 residues. V was pared by 2 bases and J by 5 bases, with 13 bases between. The germline V gene has CDR1 SGHAT and CDR2 FQNNGV.

The V and J genes are TRBV6-5 and TRBJ2-3; the match to TRBD2 covers 8 bases. This CDR3 has 16 residues. Germline assignment: CDR1 MNHEY and CDR2 SVGAGI. The V segment lost 4 bases and the J segment 3 bases; nucleotides outside the gene matches: 9. The CDR3 protein is CASSFDRAGVTDTQYF. For the CDR3, the DNA is TGTGCCAGCAGTTTTGATCGAGCGGGAGTTACAGATACGCAGTATTTT.

The chain joins TRBV2 to TRBJ2-5, with 7 bases aligning to TRBD2. V gave up 1 base and J gave up 5 bases; unmatched junction bases: 7. This CDR3 has 15 amino acids. Per germline, CDR1 SNHLY and CDR2 FYNNEI. The CDR3 coding sequence is TGTGCCAGCAGTGAAGTTCGGGAGGTGGGGGAGACCCAGTACTTC. Its translation: CASSEVREVGETQYF.

This chain links TRBV7-9 with TRBJ1-1; no firm D call. This CDR3 has 13 residues. Germline V lookup: CDR1 SEHNR, CDR2 FQNEAQ (reference sequence). V lost 7 bases and J 1 base, leaving 10 bases between the germline ends. CDR3 DNA sequence: TGTGCCAGCACCCGGCGGGGGAACACTGAAGCTTTCTTT. Translated: CASTRRGNTEAFF.

The chain carries TRBV5-1 and TRBJ2-3; 11 bases fit TRBD2. V was clipped by 4 bases and J by 5 bases; unmatched bases: 6. The CDR3 has 15 residues. The germline CDR1 and CDR2 sequences are SGHRS and YFSETQ. This chain's CDR3 is CASSISGRALDTQYF. The CDR3 DNA follows: TGCGCCAGCAGCATTAGCGGGAGGGCCTTAGATACGCAGTATTTT.

The CDR3 DNA is TGTGCCAGCAGCTTGGACAGCAGTATTCTGTTTTTT. Its protein is CASSLDSSILFF. The J gene is TRBJ1-4, the V gene TRBV5-4; D not resolved. This CDR3 has 12 amino acids. The germline gives CDR1 SGHNT, CDR2 YYREEE (reference sequence). V lost 0 bases and J lost 14, with 11 bases in between.

J is TRBJ1-1 and V is TRBV9; D might be TRBD1 (6 bases). Between the trimmed V and J ends, which lost 3 bases and 11 bases, there was a span of 17 bases. CDR1 and CDR2 (germline): SGDLS, YYNGEE. This CDR3 has 13 amino acids. CDR3 nucleotides: TGTGCCAGCAGCGCCCACAGGGCAAGCTCGGCTTTCTTT. This translates into CASSAHRASSAFF.

In DNA form, the CDR3 reads TGTGCCAGTAGTATAAGAGCGGACTATAGCACAGATACGCAGTATTTT. The encoded protein is CASSIRADYSTDTQYF. The J gene is TRBJ2-3, the V gene TRBV19; possibly TRBD2 for D (6 bases). The CDR3 runs to 16 residues. V lost 2 bases and J lost 0, with 12 bases in between. Germline V gene sequence: CDR1 LNHDA, CDR2 SQIVND (reference sequence).

This chain joins TRBV11-1 and TRBJ1-2; D perhaps matches TRBD1 (5 bases). The CDR3 consists of 13 residues. The germline V gene encodes CDR1 SGHAT and CDR2 FQDESV (reference sequence). The V gene lost 5 bases and the J gene lost 7 bases, with 14 bases spanning the gap. This CDR3 is CASSRGRAGGYTF. In DNA, the CDR3 is TGTGCCAGCAGCCGGGGGAGGGCTGGTGGCTACACCTTC.

This chain joins TRBV2 and TRBJ2-1; D is possibly TRBD1 (5 bases). The CDR3 covers 12 residues. The germline gives CDR1 SNHLY, CDR2 FYNNEI. V lost 4 bases and J lost 10, with 11 bases in between. CDR3 bases: TGTGCCAGCAGTGCCCAGGGAAGAGAGCAGTTCTTC. Its protein product is CASSAQGREQFF.

The V gene is TRBV9, the J gene TRBJ1-4, with D possibly TRBD1 on 5 matching bases. CDR1 is SGDLS and CDR2 is YYNGEE in the germline V gene. This CDR3 contains 15 residues. Trimming left V 3 bases short and J 3 bases short, with 12 bases between. CDR3 DNA: TGTGCCAGCAGCGACAACAGGCTCCCTAATGAAAAACTGTTTTTT. Its translation is CASSDNRLPNEKLFF. Drawing the rest from reference TRBV9 and TRBJ1-4, the complete variable domain is DSGVTQTPKHLITATGQRVTLRCSPRSGDLSVYWYQQSLDQGLQFLIQYYNGEERAKGNILERFSAQQFPDLHSELNLSSLELGDSALYFCASSDNRLPNEKLFFGSGTQLSVL.

V is TRBV28 and J is TRBJ2-7; 7 nucleotides line up with TRBD2. V dropped 3 bases and J dropped 6; count of bases not matched to a gene: 2. Per the germline V gene, CDR1 is MDHEN and CDR2 is SYDVKM. The CDR3 has 12 residues. DNA of the CDR3: TGTGCCAGCAGTTTTTGGGGGGGCGAGCAGTACTTC. Translating it yields CASSFWGGEQYF.

V and J are TRBV25-1 and TRBJ1-4; TRBD1 might be the D (5 bases). V was trimmed by 4 bases and J by 0 bases, leaving 9 bases between them. CDR3 length: 15 amino acids. CDR1 and CDR2 (germline): MGHDK, SYGVNS. The CDR3 protein is CASSATGATNEKLFF. In DNA form, the CDR3 reads TGTGCCAGCAGTGCAACAGGTGCAACTAATGAAAAACTGTTTTTT.

The rearrangement joins TRBV21-1 to TRBJ1-1; TRBD1 is the table's D call, not checked against the DNA. TRBV21-1 is flagged as a pseudogene. The length of the CDR3 is 19 residues. CDR3: CASSKGRVGQIPLNTEAFF. The CDR3, as DNA: TGTGCCAGCAGCAAAGGACGGGTAGGACAGATACCCTTGAACACTGAAGCTTTCTTT.

The CDR3 protein is CASSEGLAENTGELFF. CDR3 DNA: TGTGCCAGCAGTGAGGGACTAGCTGAGAACACCGGGGAGCTGTTTTTT. The chain uses TRBV6-4 and TRBJ2-2; 9 nucleotides align to TRBD2. Germline V gene lookup returns CDR1 MRHNA and CDR2 SNTAGT. The CDR3 has 16 residues. V gave up 3 bases and J gave up 1 base; unmatched junction bases: 3.

The gene calls are TRBV4-2 and TRBJ2-7; 10 nucleotides agree with TRBD2. The V gene's germline CDR1 is LGHNA and CDR2 YNFKEQ. There are 15 residues in the CDR3. J gave up 4 bases and V 4 bases, and 7 bases lay outside the gene matches. The CDR3 is CASSPETSGPYEQYF. The CDR3 nucleotides read TGTGCCAGCAGCCCAGAGACTAGCGGGCCATACGAGCAGTACTTC.

The chain uses TRBV14 and TRBJ2-5; TRBD1 agrees at 7 bases. The CDR3 contains 16 residues. CDR1 and CDR2 from the germline V gene are SGHDN and FVKESK. V gave up 3 bases and J gave up 2 bases; unmatched junction bases: 9. CDR3 DNA: TGTGCCAGCAGCCAGTTGGGACAGACTACGCAAGAGACCCAGTACTTC. This sequence encodes CASSQLGQTTQETQYF.

The chain recombines TRBV7-8 with TRBJ2-1; 13 bases are shared with TRBD2. In germline, CDR1 is SGHVS, CDR2 FQNEAQ. The length of the CDR3 is 17 residues. The trim removed 2 bases at V and 2 bases at J, leaving 3 bases unmatched. The CDR3 loop reads CASSLYTSGRAYNEQFF. CDR3 nucleotide sequence: TGTGCCAGCAGCTTATACACTAGCGGGAGGGCCTACAATGAGCAGTTCTTC.

The CDR3 here is CASSLGQVETQYF. CDR3 in DNA: TGTGCCAGCAGCTTAGGTCAGGTAGAGACCCAGTACTTC. The chain combines TRBV7-3 with TRBJ2-5; unclear D gene. Trimming shortened V by 2 bases and J by 4 bases, and 8 bases separated the two germline ends. The CDR3 is 13 amino acids. Per germline, CDR1 SGHTA and CDR2 FQGTGA. The whole variable domain, filled in from reference TRBV7-3 and TRBJ2-5, reads GAGVSQTPSNKVTEKGKYVELRCDPISGHTALYWYRQSLGQGPEFLIYFQGTGAADDSGLPNDRFFAVRPEGSVSTLKIQRTERGDSAVYLCASSLGQVETQYFGPGTRLLVL.

The CDR3: CASSRNRPNEKLFF. CDR3 DNA: TGTGCCAGCAGTAGAAACAGGCCTAATGAAAAACTGTTTTTT. This chain connects TRBV6-1 to TRBJ1-4; D possibly corresponds to TRBD1 (5 bases). Germline CDR1 reads MNHNS; CDR2 reads SASEGT. This CDR3 spans 14 amino acids. The V and J ends lost 5 bases and 3 bases respectively, with 10 bases between them.

The chain has TRBV28 and TRBJ2-5, with unresolved D. The V gene lost 3 bases and the J gene lost 1 base, with 18 bases spanning the gap. This CDR3 contains 17 residues. Germline CDR1 MDHEN, CDR2 SYDVKM. The CDR3 spells CASSLNWQARAQETQYF. As DNA, the CDR3 is TGTGCCAGCAGTTTGAATTGGCAGGCCAGAGCCCAAGAGACCCAGTACTTC. Supplemented by reference TRBV28 and TRBJ2-5, the full variable domain reads DVKVTQSSRYLVKRTGEKVFLECVQDMDHENMFWYRQDPGLGLRLIYFSYDVKMKEKGDIPEGYSVSREKKERFSLILESASTNQTSMYLCASSLNWQARAQETQYFGPGTRLLVL.

This chain uses TRBV7-8 with TRBJ2-1; TRBD1 aligns across 8 bases. The CDR3 is 15 amino acids. In germline, CDR1 is SGHVS, CDR2 FQNEAQ. The J segment lost 10 bases and the V segment lost 3 bases, leaving 11 bases of the junction unmatched. CDR3 sequence (DNA): TGTGCCAGCAGCTTTCCTGGACAGGGTACCAGCGAGCAGTTCTTC. Translation gives CASSFPGQGTSEQFF.

CDR3 in DNA: TGTGCCAGCAGCCAAGATTGGACTTTAACCGGGGAGCTGTTTTTT. Translated: CASSQDWTLTGELFF. The J gene is TRBJ2-2, the V gene TRBV14; tentatively, D is TRBD2 (5 bases). From germline, CDR1 is SGHDN and CDR2 FVKESK. The CDR3 is 15 residues long. The ends were cut back, 0 bases at V and 5 bases at J, with 10 bases in the middle. Full variable domain (remainder filled in from reference TRBV14 and TRBJ2-2): EAGVTQFPSHSVIEKGQTVTLRCDPISGHDNLYWYRRVMGKEIKFLLHFVKESKQDESGMPNNRFLAERTGGTYSTLKVQPAELEDSGVYFCASSQDWTLTGELFFGEGSRLTVL.

The chain combines TRBV11-3 with TRBJ2-7; a weak D match, TRBD2 (5 bases). Trimming removed 1 base from V and 4 bases from J, with 14 bases in between. Per germline, CDR1 SGHNT and CDR2 YENEEA. The CDR3 extends over 15 amino acids. The chain's CDR3 is CASSLVRGLGYEQYF. The CDR3 DNA reads TGTGCCAGCAGCTTAGTACGCGGGCTCGGGTACGAGCAGTACTTC.

In nucleotides, the CDR3 is TGTGCCAGCCAGACTGAGGTAAACACTGAAGCTTTCTTT. Protein sequence: CASQTEVNTEAFF. The V gene is TRBV25-1, the J gene TRBJ1-1; D not resolved. Germline values: CDR1 MGHDK, CDR2 SYGVNS. The CDR3 is 13 amino acids. V was pared by 8 bases and J by 2 bases, with 12 bases between.

V and J are TRBV30 and TRBJ2-1; 13 bases match TRBD2. This CDR3 comprises 17 residues. The ends lost 4 bases at V and 8 bases at J; junction bases unmatched: 14. CDR1 is GTSNPN, CDR2 SVGIG, per germline (reference sequence). The CDR3 spells CAWTPRTSGSGVYEQFF. In DNA, the CDR3 is TGTGCCTGGACCCCTCGGACTAGCGGGAGTGGCGTCTATGAGCAGTTCTTC.

The chain employs TRBV19 and TRBJ1-2; 10 positions agree with TRBD1. The CDR3 loop spans 15 amino acids. The germline V gene has CDR1 LNHDA and CDR2 SQIVND (reference sequence). Unmatched junction bases numbered 7, after V lost 4 bases and J lost 5 bases. The CDR3 sequence is CASSTADRGRYGYTF. DNA for the CDR3: TGTGCCAGTAGTACGGCGGACAGGGGGAGATATGGCTACACCTTC. Full variable domain (missing parts from reference TRBV19 and TRBJ1-2): DGGITQSPKYLFRKEGQNVTLSCEQNLNHDAMYWYRQDPGQGLRLIYYSQIVNDFQKGDIAEGYSVSREKKESFPLTVTSAQKNPTAFYLCASSTADRGRYGYTFGSGTRLTVV.

The chain is built from TRBV14 and TRBJ1-1, with D maybe TRBD1 (5 bases). This CDR3 is 13 amino acids long. The V end lost 3 bases, the J end lost 5 bases, and 10 bases lay between the germline ends. CDR1 and CDR2 (germline): SGHDN, FVKESK. The CDR3 sequence is CASSQTQGTEAFF. For the CDR3, the DNA is TGTGCCAGCAGCCAGACCCAGGGAACTGAAGCTTTCTTT.

The gene calls are TRBV5-4 and TRBJ2-7; D might be TRBD1 (6 bases). Germline loops: CDR1 SGHNT, CDR2 YYREEE (reference sequence). The CDR3 length is 15 residues. With 2 bases removed from V and 2 bases from J, the gap between germline ends came to 14 bases. The CDR3 DNA sequence: TGTGCCAGCAGCTTAGGGCAGGGGCAGACCTACGAGCAGTACTTC. Amino acids: CASSLGQGQTYEQYF.

V is TRBV10-3 and J is TRBJ1-2; 7 bases match TRBD1. J was trimmed by 6 bases and V by 1 base; bases with no gene match: 2. The germline V gene has CDR1 ENHRY and CDR2 SYGVKD. This CDR3 spans 13 amino acids. CDR3 amino acids: CAISELTGDGYTF. CDR3 in DNA: TGTGCCATCAGTGAGTTAACAGGGGATGGCTACACCTTC.